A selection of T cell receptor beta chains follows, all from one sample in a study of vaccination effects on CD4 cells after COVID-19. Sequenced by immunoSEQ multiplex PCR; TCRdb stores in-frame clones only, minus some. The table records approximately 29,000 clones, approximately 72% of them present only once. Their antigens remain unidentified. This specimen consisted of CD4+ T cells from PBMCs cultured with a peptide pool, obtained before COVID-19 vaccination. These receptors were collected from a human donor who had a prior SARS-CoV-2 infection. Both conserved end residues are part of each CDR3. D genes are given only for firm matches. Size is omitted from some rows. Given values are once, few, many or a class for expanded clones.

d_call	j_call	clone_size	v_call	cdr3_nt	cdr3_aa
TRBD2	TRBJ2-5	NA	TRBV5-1	TGCGCCAGCAGCCGAAGACTAGCGGGAGGGGGAGAGACCCAGTACTTC	CASSRRLAGGGETQYF
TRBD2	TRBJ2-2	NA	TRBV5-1	TGCGCCAGCAGCTTGGGCAGATCGAGCTTGACTAGCGGGATCGCCGGGGAGCTGTTTTTT	CASSLGRSSLTSGIAGELFF
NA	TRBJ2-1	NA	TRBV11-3	TGTGCCAGCAGCCCAGACATTAACAATGAGCAGTTCTTC	CASSPDINNEQFF
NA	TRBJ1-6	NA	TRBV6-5	TGTGCCACGGGGCGGGGCTCCCTTAATTCACCCCTCCACTTT	CATGRGSLNSPLHF
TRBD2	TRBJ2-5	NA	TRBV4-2	TGTGCCAGCAGCCAAGATGGGACTAGCGGGGGGTGGACCCAGTACTTC	CASSQDGTSGGWTQYF
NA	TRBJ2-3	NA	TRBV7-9	TGTGCCAGCAGCACGAGTCTCACCCAGGGTTTCGCAGATACGCAGTATTTT	CASSTSLTQGFADTQYF
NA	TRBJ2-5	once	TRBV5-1	TGCGCCAGCAGCTTGTCGCGGACCAAGGGGACCCAGTACTTC	CASSLSRTKGTQYF
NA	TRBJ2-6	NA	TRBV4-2	TGTGCCAGCAGCCAAGATCGGAGCTCTGGGGCCAACGTCCTGACTTTC	CASSQDRSSGANVLTF
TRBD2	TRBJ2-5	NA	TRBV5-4	TGTGCCAGCAGCCGGACCGGGACAGGGACTAGCGGGATAGAAGAGACCCAGTACTTC	CASSRTGTGTSGIEETQYF
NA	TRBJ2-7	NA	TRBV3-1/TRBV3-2	TGTGCCAGCACCCAGGGACTGCGTGGCTACGAGCAGTACTTC	CASTQGLRGYEQYF
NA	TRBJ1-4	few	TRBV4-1	TGCGCCAGCAGCCAAGTCACTAGCAATGAAAAACTGTTTTTT	CASSQVTSNEKLFF
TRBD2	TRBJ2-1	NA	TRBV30	TGTGCCTGGAGTAGGCTAGCGGGGGTGCAGTTCTTC	CAWSRLAGVQFF
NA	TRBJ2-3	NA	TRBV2	TGTGCCAGCAGTGAAGCGCTTTTCTCAGATACGCAGTATTTT	CASSEALFSDTQYF
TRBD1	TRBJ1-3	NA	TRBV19	TGTGCCAGTAGCAAGGGACAGATGACTGGAAACACCATATATTTT	CASSKGQMTGNTIYF
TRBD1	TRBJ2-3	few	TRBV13	TGTGCCAGCAGCTACAGGGCAGGGACAGGGGTGAGTTGGACGCAGTATTTT	CASSYRAGTGVSWTQYF
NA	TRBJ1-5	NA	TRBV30	TGTGCCTGGAGTATCCAGGGTAGGGATAGCAATCAGCCCCAGCATTTT	CAWSIQGRDSNQPQHF
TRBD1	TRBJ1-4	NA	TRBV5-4	TGTGCCAGCAGCCAAAGGACAGGGTCGGGTGAAAAACTGTTTTTT	CASSQRTGSGEKLFF